This T cell receptor (beta chain) was documented in a study of Ad26.COV2.S vaccination and SARS-CoV-2 variants. The V gene's germline CDR1 is SGDLS and CDR2 YYNGEE. Deletions cut 4 bases from V and 9 bases from J, with 6 bases between. CDR3 length equals 10 residues. Data came from immunoSEQ multiplex PCR; TCRdb stores just in-frame clones and leaves some out. The sample shows just over 350,000 clones, roughly 94% of them seen only once. As regards this clone: Its antigen is currently unknown.

Study results and caveats: Once vaccination had occurred, spike-specific CD8+ and CD4+ T cell responses reportedly showed substantial breadth. Responses of T cells in total may have been underestimated by the TCR breadth and depth analyses. Spike-specific TCR breadth was greater after Ad26.COV2.S than placebo.

The rearrangement uses TRBV9 and TRBJ2-3; D call uncertain. The sequence derives from a human donor who had recovered from COVID-19. Sample: peripheral blood, taken after recovery from COVID-19. CDR3 sequence (DNA): TGTGCCAGCAGCCCCGGGACGCAGTATTTT. Protein product: CASSPGTQYF.